The rows below give T cell receptor beta chains drawn from one sample of a study of blood T cell repertoires in COVID-19. This table comes from immunoSEQ multiplex PCR, and its TCRdb copy is limited to in-frame clones, with some not included. The repertoire holds approximately 270,000 clones, with approximately 90% as singletons. Sequencing was carried out using peripheral blood. The receptor set was obtained from a man aged 30-40 years with acute or convalescent COVID-19. The CDR3 runs from the conserved cysteine through the conserved F or W.

J gene | V gene | CDR3 protein
TRBJ1-1 | TRBV7-3 | CASSKPLEREAFF
TRBJ2-7 | TRBV3-1/TRBV3-2 | CASSQRDFIYEQYF
TRBJ1-1 | TRBV28 | CASSLWGRMNTEAFF
TRBJ1-2 | TRBV3-1/TRBV3-2 | CASSQVQGANGYTF
TRBJ1-4 | TRBV24-1 | CATRGQGKLFF
TRBJ2-3 | TRBV21-1 | CASSKGLAGATSTDTQYF
TRBJ2-1 | TRBV30 | CAWSAVFSNEQFF
TRBJ1-1 | TRBV28 | CASSFGGARDAFF
TRBJ2-5 | TRBV5-1 | CASSQISVQETQYF
TRBJ2-1 | TRBV27 | CASSTGDGAFFF
TRBJ2-7 | TRBV5-6 | CASSSEGAYEQYF
TRBJ2-7 | TRBV5-4 | CASSSRGAKVEQYF
TRBJ2-1 | TRBV5-6 | CASSFGRGSHYNEQFF
TRBJ2-7 | TRBV27 | CASRPGLAGTYEQYF
TRBJ2-7 | TRBV6-5 | CASSRDRGSYEQYF